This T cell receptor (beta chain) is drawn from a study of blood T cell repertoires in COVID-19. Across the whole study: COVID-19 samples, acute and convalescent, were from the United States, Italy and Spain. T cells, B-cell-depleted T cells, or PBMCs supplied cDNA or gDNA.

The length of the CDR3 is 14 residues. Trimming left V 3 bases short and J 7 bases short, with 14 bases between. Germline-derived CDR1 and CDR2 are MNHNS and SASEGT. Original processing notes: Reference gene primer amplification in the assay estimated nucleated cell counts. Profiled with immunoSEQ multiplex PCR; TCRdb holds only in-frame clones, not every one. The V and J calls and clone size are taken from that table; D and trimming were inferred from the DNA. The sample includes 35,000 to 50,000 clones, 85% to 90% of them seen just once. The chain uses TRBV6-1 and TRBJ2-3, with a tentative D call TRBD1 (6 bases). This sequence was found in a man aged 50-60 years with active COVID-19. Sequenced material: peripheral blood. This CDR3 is CASSEGWGRYTQYF. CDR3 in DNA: TGTGCCAGCAGTGAGGGTTGGGGGCGATATACGCAGTATTTT.